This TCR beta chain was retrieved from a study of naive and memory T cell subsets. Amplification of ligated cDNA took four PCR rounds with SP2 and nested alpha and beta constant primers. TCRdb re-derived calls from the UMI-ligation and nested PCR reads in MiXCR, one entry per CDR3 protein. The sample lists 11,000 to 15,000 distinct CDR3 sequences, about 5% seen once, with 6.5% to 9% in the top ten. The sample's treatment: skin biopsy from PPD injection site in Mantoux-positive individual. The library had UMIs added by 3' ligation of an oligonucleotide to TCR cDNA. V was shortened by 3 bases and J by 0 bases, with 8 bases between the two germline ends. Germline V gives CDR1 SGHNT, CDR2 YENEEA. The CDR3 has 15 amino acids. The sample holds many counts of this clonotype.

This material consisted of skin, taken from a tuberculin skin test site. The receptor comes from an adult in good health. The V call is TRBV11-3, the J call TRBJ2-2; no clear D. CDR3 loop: CASSFDGPNTGELFF. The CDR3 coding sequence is TGTGCCAGCAGCTTCGACGGACCGAACACCGGGGAGCTGTTTTTT.